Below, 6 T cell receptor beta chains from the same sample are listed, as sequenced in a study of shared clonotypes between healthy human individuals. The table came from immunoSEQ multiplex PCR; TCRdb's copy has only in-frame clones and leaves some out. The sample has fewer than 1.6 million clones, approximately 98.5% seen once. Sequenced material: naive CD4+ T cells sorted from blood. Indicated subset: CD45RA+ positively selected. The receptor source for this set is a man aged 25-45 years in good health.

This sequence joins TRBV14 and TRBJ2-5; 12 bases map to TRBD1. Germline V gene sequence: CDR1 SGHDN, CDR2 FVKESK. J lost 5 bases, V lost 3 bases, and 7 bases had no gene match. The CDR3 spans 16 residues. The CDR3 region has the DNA TGTGCCAGCAGCCACCTTCCGGGACAGGGGGCGGAGACCCAGTACTTC. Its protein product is CASSHLPGQGAETQYF.

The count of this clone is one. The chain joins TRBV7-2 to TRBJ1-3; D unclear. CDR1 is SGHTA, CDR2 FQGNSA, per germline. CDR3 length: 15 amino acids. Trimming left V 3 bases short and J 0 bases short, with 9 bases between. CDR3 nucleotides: TGTGCCAGCAGCTTTTACTGGGGCTCTGGAAACACCATATATTTT. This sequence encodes CASSFYWGSGNTIYF.

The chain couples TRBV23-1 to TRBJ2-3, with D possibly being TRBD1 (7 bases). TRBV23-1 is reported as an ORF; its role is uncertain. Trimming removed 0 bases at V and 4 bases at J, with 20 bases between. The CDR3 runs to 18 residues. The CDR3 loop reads CASSQSPSGGAGPDTQYF. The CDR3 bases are TGCGCCAGCAGTCAATCCCCCTCAGGGGGAGCGGGTCCAGATACGCAGTATTTT.

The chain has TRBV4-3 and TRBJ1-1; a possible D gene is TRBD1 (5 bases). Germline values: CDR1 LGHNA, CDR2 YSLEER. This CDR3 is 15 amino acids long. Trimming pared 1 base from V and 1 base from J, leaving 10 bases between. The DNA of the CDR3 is TGCGCCAGCAGCCAAGGTAGGGGCCAGAACACTGAAGCTTTCTTT. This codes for CASSQGRGQNTEAFF.

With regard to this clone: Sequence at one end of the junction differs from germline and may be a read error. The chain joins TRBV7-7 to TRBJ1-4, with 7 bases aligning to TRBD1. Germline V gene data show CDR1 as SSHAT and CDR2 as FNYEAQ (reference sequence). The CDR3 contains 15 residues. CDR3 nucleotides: TGTGCTAGCAGCAGTGTCCGGGACAGCTGTGAAAAACTGTTTTTT. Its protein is CASSSVRDSCEKLFF. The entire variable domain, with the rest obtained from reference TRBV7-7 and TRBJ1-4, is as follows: GAGVSQSPRYKVTKRGQDVTLRCDPISSHATLYWYQQALGQGPEFLTYFNYEAQPDKSGLPSDRFSAERPEGSISTLTIQRTEQRDSAMYRCASSSVRDSCEKLFFGSGTQLSVL.

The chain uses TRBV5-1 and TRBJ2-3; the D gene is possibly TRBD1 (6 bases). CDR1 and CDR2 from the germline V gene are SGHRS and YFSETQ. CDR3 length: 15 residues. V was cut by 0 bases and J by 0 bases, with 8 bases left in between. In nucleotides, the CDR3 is TGCGCCAGCAGCTTGGACAGGGATAGCACAGATACGCAGTATTTT. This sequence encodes CASSLDRDSTDTQYF.